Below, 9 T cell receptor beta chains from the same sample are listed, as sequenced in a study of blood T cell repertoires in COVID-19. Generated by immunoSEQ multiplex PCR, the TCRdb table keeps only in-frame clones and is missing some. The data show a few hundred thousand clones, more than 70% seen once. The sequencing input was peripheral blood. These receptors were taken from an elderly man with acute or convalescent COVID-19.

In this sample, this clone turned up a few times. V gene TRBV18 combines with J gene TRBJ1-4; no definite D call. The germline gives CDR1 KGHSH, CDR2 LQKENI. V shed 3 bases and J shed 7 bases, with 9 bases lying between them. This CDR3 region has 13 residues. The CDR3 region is CASSPGSGEKLFF. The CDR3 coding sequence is TGTGCCAGCTCACCCGGGTCTGGTGAAAAACTGTTTTTT. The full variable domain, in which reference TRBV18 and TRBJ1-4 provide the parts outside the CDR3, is NAGVMQNPRHLVRRRGQEARLRCSPMKGHSHVYWYRQLPEEGLKFMVYLQKENIIDESGMPKERFSAEFPKEGPSILRIQQVVRGDSAAYFCASSPGSGEKLFFGSGTQLSVL.

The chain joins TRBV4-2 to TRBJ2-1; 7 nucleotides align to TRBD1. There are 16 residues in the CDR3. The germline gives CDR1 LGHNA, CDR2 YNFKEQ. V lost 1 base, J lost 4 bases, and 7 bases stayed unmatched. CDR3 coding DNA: TGTGCCAGCAGCCAAGCGTCACAGGGACAGTACAATGAGCAGTTCTTC. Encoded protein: CASSQASQGQYNEQFF.

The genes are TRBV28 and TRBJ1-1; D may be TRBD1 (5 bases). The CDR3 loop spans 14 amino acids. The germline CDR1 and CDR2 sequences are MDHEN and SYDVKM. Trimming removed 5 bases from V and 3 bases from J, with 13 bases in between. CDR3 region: CASSPAGLDTEAFF. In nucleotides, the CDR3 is TGTGCCAGCAGTCCCGCAGGGCTAGACACTGAAGCTTTCTTT.

The CDR3 DNA reads TGTGCCAGCAGCCGGACTATTATTAATGAAAAACTGTTTTTT. Its protein is CASSRTIINEKLFF. The chain recombines TRBV5-5 with TRBJ1-4; D not resolved. The germline gives CDR1 SGHKS, CDR2 YYEKEE (reference sequence). Trimming left V 4 bases short and J 4 bases short, with 11 bases between. CDR3 length equals 14 residues.

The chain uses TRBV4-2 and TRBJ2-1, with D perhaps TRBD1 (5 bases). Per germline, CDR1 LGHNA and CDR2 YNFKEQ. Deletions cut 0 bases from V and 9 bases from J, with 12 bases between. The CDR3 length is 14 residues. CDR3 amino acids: CASSQDRAVVEQFF. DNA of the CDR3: TGTGCCAGCAGCCAAGACAGGGCAGTGGTTGAGCAGTTCTTC.

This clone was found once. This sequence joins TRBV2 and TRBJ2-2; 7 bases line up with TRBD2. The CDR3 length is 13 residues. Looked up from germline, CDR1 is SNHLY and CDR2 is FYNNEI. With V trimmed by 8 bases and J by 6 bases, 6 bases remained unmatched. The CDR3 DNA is TGTGCCAGCGGCCTTGGGGGGGCCGGGGAGCTGTTTTTT. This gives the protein CASGLGGAGELFF.

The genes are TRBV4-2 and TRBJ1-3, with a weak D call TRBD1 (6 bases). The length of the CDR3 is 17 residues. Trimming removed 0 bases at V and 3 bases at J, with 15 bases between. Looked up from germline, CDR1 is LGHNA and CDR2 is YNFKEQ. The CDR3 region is CASSQDVTGTYGNTIYF. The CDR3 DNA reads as TGTGCCAGCAGCCAAGATGTAACAGGGACGTATGGAAACACCATATATTTT.

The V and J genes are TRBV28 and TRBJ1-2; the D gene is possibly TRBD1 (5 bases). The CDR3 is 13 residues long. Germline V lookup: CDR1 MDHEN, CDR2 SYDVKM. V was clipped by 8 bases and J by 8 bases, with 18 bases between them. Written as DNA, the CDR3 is TGTGCCAGCTTGCACAGGCGAAAAGGGGGCTACACCTTC. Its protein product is CASLHRRKGGYTF.

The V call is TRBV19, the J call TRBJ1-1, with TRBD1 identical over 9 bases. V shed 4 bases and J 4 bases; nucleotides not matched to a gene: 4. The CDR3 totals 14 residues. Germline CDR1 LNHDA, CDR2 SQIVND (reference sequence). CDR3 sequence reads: CASSTTTGGTEAFF. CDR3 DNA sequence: TGTGCCAGTAGTACAACGACAGGGGGCACTGAAGCTTTCTTT.